These 17 T cell receptor beta chains came from one sample sequenced in a study of CD8 T cells in Susac syndrome (dated by TCRdb to about 2019). Libraries were prepared through the immunoSEQ multiplex PCR assay. RNA was extracted using the RNeasy kit, and about 0.45 to 1 microgram was reverse transcribed with random hexamers. The raw public data were reprocessed by TCRdb itself: fastp quality trimming at Q25, MiXCR clonotype calling, in-frame beta chains only. When rows share a CDR3 protein, they turn into one entry using the most common DNA and genes. The sample yields fewer than 250,000 distinct CDR3 sequences; approximately 93% were counted once. The ten largest account for around 0.1% of the sample. The sample consisted of CD4+ T cells from PBMCs. Every receptor here comes from a human donor in good health.

This clonotype is a singleton in its sample. This sequence joins TRBV7-8 and TRBJ2-5; D is unclear. V gave up 5 bases and J gave up 3 bases, with 16 bases separating them. The V gene's germline CDR1 is SGHVS and CDR2 FQNEAQ. CDR3 length equals 15 residues. CDR3 loop: CASSPLAFGEETQYF. The DNA of the CDR3 is TGTGCCAGCAGCCCCCTGGCTTTTGGGGAAGAGACCCAGTACTTC.

This chain connects TRBV28 to TRBJ1-6; D may be TRBD1 (5 bases). Germline CDR1 and CDR2: MDHEN and SYDVKM. This CDR3 is built from 15 residues. Trimming shortened V by 1 base and J by 2 bases, and 6 bases separated the two germline ends. The CDR3 spells CASSLSRAYNSPLHF. In nucleotides, the CDR3 is TGTGCCAGCAGTTTATCCAGGGCCTATAATTCACCCCTCCACTTT.

The rearrangement uses TRBV19 and TRBJ1-4, with D tentatively TRBD1 (6 bases). Germline values: CDR1 LNHDA, CDR2 SQIVND (reference sequence). Trimming shortened V by 6 bases and J by 7 bases, and 15 bases separated the two germline ends. This CDR3 has 14 amino acids. The CDR3: CASRPGHKSEKLFF. In DNA form, the CDR3 reads TGTGCCAGTAGGCCGGGACATAAGAGTGAAAAACTGTTTTTT.

The chain employs TRBV7-9 and TRBJ2-1; weak D call: TRBD1 (6 bases). Trimming left V 6 bases short and J 3 bases short, with 12 bases between. This CDR3 region has 14 residues. CDR1 and CDR2 (germline): SEHNR, FQNEAQ (reference sequence). The CDR3 here is CASRGGTYYNEQFF. CDR3 DNA sequence: TGTGCCAGCAGAGGGGGAACCTACTACAATGAGCAGTTCTTC. Variable domain in full (rest from reference TRBV7-9 and TRBJ2-1): DTGVSQNPRHKITKRGQNVTFRCDPISEHNRLYWYRQTLGQGPEFLTYFQNEAQLEKSRLLSDRFSAERPKGSFSTLEIQRTEQGDSAMYLCASRGGTYYNEQFFGPGTRLTVL.

The gene calls are TRBV6-2 or TRBV6-3 and TRBJ2-5; D unresolved. The CDR3 is 16 amino acids. Germline lookup yields CDR1 MNHEY and CDR2 SVGEGT. Trimming took off 4 bases at V and 0 bases at J, with 15 bases between the two ends. CDR3 DNA: TGTGCCAGCAGTTGGGCCCCCACAGAGGACCAAGAGACCCAGTACTTC. Translating it yields CASSWAPTEDQETQYF.

The chain couples TRBV3-1 to TRBJ2-7; no firm D call. Germline lookup yields CDR1 LGHDT and CDR2 YNNKEL (reference sequence). V lost 0 bases and J lost 1, with 7 bases in between. This CDR3 comprises 14 residues. In DNA, the CDR3 is TGTGCCAGCAGCCAAGATATACTATCCTACGAGCAGTACTTC. Its protein product is CASSQDILSYEQYF.

The chain links TRBV12-3 or TRBV12-4 to TRBJ2-3; either TRBD1 or TRBD2 may supply D (5 bases each). This CDR3 has 16 residues. Deletions cut 8 bases from V and 0 bases from J, with 18 bases between. In DNA form, the CDR3 reads TGTGCCAGCTTCCCGAGGGGAACAACTAGCACAGATACGCAGTATTTT. Protein product: CASFPRGTTSTDTQYF.

The chain recombines TRBV2 with TRBJ2-3; D perhaps matches TRBD2 (6 bases). The V and J ends lost 6 bases and 3 bases respectively, with 13 bases between them. Germline lookup yields CDR1 SNHLY and CDR2 FYNNEI. This CDR3 is built from 14 residues. This chain's CDR3 is CASRLRGVTDTQYF. Here the CDR3 DNA reads TGTGCCAGCAGACTGCGCGGGGTAACAGATACGCAGTATTTT.

The chain employs TRBV10-3 and TRBJ1-2; maybe TRBD1 (5 bases). Germline CDR1 is ENHRY and CDR2 is SYGVKD. This CDR3 comprises 12 residues. Trimming stripped 6 bases from V and 3 bases from J, with 8 bases between. The CDR3 is CAISQGDYGYTF. The CDR3 DNA follows: TGTGCCATCAGCCAGGGTGACTATGGCTACACCTTC.

The chain employs TRBV10-3 and TRBJ2-2; D gene uncertain. V dropped 11 bases and J dropped 4 bases, with 8 bases sitting between them. CDR3 length equals 11 residues. The V gene's germline CDR1 is ENHRY and CDR2 SYGVKD. The CDR3 sequence is CAFLGTGELFF. The CDR3 nucleotides are TGTGCCTTTCTCGGCACCGGGGAGCTGTTTTTT.

The chain links TRBV4-1 to TRBJ1-5; D not certain. There are 16 residues in the CDR3. CDR1 and CDR2 from the germline V gene are MGHRA and YSYEKL. Trimming removed 1 base at V and 5 bases at J, with 15 bases between. CDR3 bases: TGCGCCAGCAGCCAAGTCTCCGTTAGTCTGGATCAGCCCCAGCATTTT. It is translated as CASSQVSVSLDQPQHF.

The V gene is TRBV3-1, the J gene TRBJ1-2; D call uncertain. The CDR3 sequence is 13 residues long. Germline loops: CDR1 LGHDT, CDR2 YNNKEL (reference sequence). With 4 bases removed from V and 4 bases from J, the gap between germline ends came to 10 bases. CDR3 loop: CASSPYTLYGYTF. DNA for the CDR3: TGTGCCAGCAGCCCCTACACCCTCTATGGCTACACCTTC.

The chain carries TRBV3-1 and TRBJ1-3; perhaps TRBD1 as D (5 bases). The CDR3 runs 16 residues. The germline V gene encodes CDR1 LGHDT and CDR2 YNNKEL (reference sequence). V was shortened by 1 base and J by 0 bases, with 10 bases between the two germline ends. As DNA, the CDR3 is TGTGCCAGCAGCCAAGCGACAGCTCTCTCTGGAAACACCATATATTTT. This translates into CASSQATALSGNTIYF.

The V gene is TRBV5-6, the J gene TRBJ2-5; 9 bases fit TRBD1. The CDR3 covers 15 residues. The germline gives CDR1 SGHDT, CDR2 YYEEEE. Trimming at V came to 4 bases and at J to 2 bases, leaving 6 bases not matched to a gene. In nucleotides, the CDR3 is TGTGCCAGCAGCATAAACGACAGGGGGCAAGAGACCCAGTACTTC. It translates to CASSINDRGQETQYF.

The chain joins TRBV2 to TRBJ1-6; D uncertain. The germline CDR1 and CDR2 sequences are SNHLY and FYNNEI. The CDR3 contains 15 residues. The V end was cut by 1 base, the J end by 7 bases, with 11 bases between. The CDR3 is CASSEEGIRNSPLHF. DNA for the CDR3: TGTGCCAGCAGTGAAGAAGGGATTCGGAATTCACCCCTCCACTTT. The whole variable domain, filled in from reference TRBV2 and TRBJ1-6, reads EPEVTQTPSHQVTQMGQEVILRCVPISNHLYFYWYRQILGQKVEFLVSFYNNEISEKSEIFDDQFSVERPDGSNFTLKIRSTKLEDSAMYFCASSEEGIRNSPLHFGNGTRLTVT.

J is TRBJ2-5 and V is TRBV18, with TRBD2 matching over 12 bases. The CDR3 consists of 16 residues. V shed 3 bases and J 1 base; nucleotides not matched to a gene: 3. The germline V gene has CDR1 KGHSH and CDR2 LQKENI. CDR3 coding DNA: TGTGCCAGCTCACCCCCGGGACTAGCGGGCCAAGAGACCCAGTACTTC. This sequence encodes CASSPPGLAGQETQYF.

This sequence joins TRBV5-1 and TRBJ1-1, with TRBD1 identical over 9 bases. The germline V gene encodes CDR1 SGHRS and CDR2 YFSETQ. CDR3 size: 16 residues. V trimming: 4 bases; J trimming: 3 bases; junction bases outside the gene matches: 10. CDR3 DNA sequence: TGCGCCAGCAGCGTCGGACAGGGGCTAAAGGACACTGAAGCTTTCTTT. The encoded protein is CASSVGQGLKDTEAFF.